Below, one T cell receptor beta chain is given with its context. The V gene's germline CDR1 is SGHVS and CDR2 FQNEAQ. There are 14 residues in the CDR3. The data were obtained in a study of T cells expressing NK-cell markers. TCRdb reworked the 5' RACE reads into one entry per CDR3 protein, no DNA. The data include about 150,000 distinct CDR3 sequences; the top ten clones carry less than 40%. Sample: blood T cells: a sorted CD56 or NKG2C T cell subset, CD4+ or CD8+ T cells, or bulk PBMC T cells (not recorded which). The clonotype was recovered from a woman aged 45-60 years in good health. V usage is TRBV7-8 and J usage is TRBJ2-5; TCRdb's D call, TRBD1, is unchecked because there is no DNA. The chain's CDR3 is CASRFDRGQETQYF. Filled out from reference TRBV7-8 and TRBJ2-5, the complete variable domain reads GAGVSQSPRYKVAKRGQDVALRCDPISGHVSLFWYQQALGQGPEFLTYFQNEAQLDKSGLPSDRFFAERPEGSVSTLKIQRTQQEDSAVYLCASRFDRGQETQYFGPGTRLLVL.